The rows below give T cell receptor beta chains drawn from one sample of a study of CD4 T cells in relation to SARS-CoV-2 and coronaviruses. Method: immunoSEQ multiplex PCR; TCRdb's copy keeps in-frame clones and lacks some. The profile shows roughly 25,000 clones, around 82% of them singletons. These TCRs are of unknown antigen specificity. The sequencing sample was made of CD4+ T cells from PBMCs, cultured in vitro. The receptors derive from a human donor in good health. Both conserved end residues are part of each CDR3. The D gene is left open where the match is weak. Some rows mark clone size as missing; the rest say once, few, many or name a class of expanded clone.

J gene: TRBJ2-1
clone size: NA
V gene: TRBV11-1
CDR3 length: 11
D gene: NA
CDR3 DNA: TGTGCCAGCAGCTTAAGGGATGAGCAGTTCTTC
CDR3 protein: CASSLRDEQFF

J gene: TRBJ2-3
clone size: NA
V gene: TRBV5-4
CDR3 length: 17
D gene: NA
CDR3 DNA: TGTGCCAGCAGTCTCGGGACGGCGCGACTACGCACAGATACGCAGTATTTT
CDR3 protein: CASSLGTARLRTDTQYF

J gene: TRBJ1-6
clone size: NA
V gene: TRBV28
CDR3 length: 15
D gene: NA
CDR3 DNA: TGTGCCAGCCGGAGGAGGAGGACATCAGACTCACCCCTCCACTTT
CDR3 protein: CASRRRRTSDSPLHF

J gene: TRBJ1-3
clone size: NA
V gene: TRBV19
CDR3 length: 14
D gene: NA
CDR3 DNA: TGTGCCAGTGGAAACCGACAGCCTGGAAACACCATATATTTT
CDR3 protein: CASGNRQPGNTIYF

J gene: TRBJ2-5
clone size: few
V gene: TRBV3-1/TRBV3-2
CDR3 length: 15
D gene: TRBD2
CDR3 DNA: TGTGCCAGCAGCCAAGGGACTAGCGGCCAAGAGACCCAGTACTTC
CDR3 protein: CASSQGTSGQETQYF

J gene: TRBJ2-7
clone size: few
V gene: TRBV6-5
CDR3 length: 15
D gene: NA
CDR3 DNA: TGTGCCAGCAGTTACTCGAGGGCAGGGCCCTACGAGCAGTACTTC
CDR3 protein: CASSYSRAGPYEQYF

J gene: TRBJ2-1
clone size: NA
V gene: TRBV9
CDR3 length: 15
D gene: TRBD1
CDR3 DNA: TGTGCCAGCAGCCCACAGGGGGCATACTACAATGAGCAGTTCTTC
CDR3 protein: CASSPQGAYYNEQFF

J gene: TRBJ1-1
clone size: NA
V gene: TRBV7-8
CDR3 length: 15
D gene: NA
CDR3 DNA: TGTGCCAGCAGCTTAGGGTCCCTAGCGCCCCGTGAAGCTTTCTTT
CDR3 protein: CASSLGSLAPREAFF

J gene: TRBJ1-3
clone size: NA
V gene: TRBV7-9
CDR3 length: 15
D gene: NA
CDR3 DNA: TGTGCCAGCAGCCTCGGGATACTCTCTGGAAACACCATATATTTT
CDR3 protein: CASSLGILSGNTIYF

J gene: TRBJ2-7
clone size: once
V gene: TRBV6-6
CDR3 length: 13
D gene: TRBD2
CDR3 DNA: TGTGCCAGCATGGGGACTAGCGCTAACGAGCAGTACTTC
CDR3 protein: CASMGTSANEQYF

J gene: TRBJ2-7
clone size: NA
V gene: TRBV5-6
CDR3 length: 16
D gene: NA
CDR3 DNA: TGTGCCAGCAGCTTGCCCGATAGGCGGTCTCTCTACGAGCAGTACTTC
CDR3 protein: CASSLPDRRSLYEQYF

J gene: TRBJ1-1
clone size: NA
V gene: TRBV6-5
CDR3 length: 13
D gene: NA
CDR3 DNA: TGTGCCAGCAGCGCCACAGCGAACACTGAAGCTTTCTTT
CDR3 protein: CASSATANTEAFF

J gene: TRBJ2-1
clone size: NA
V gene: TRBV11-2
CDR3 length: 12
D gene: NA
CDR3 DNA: TGTGCCAGCAGCTTAGTCGATACTGAGCAGTTCTTC
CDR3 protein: CASSLVDTEQFF

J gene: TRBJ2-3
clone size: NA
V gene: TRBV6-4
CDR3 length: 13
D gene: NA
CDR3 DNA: TGTGCCAGCAGTGACATAAACGGAGATACGCAGTATTTT
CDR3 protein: CASSDINGDTQYF

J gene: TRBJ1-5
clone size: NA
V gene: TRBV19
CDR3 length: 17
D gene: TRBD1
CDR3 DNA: TGTGCCAGTAGTATCAACAGGGGGCAAGGTCGCAATCAGCCCCAGCATTTT
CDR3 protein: CASSINRGQGRNQPQHF

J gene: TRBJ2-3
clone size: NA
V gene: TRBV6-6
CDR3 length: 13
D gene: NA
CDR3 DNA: TGTGCCAGCGGGGCTAGCGAAGCAGATACGCAGTATTTT
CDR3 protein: CASGASEADTQYF

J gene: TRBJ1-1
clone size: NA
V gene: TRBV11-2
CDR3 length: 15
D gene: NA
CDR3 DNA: TGTGCCAGCAGCTTGGGTCTCAGGGAAGGCACTGAAGCTTTCTTT
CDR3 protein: CASSLGLREGTEAFF

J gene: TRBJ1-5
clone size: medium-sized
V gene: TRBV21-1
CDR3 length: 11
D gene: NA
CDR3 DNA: TGTGCCAGACCGGGGCAGGGGCCCCAGCATTTT
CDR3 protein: CARPGQGPQHF